This T cell receptor (beta chain) emerged from a study of blood T cell repertoires in COVID-19. Background on the study: The origin of the acute and convalescent COVID-19 samples was the United States, Italy and Spain. PBMCs, B-cell-depleted T cells, or T cells provided the cDNA or gDNA that made up the material.

Original analysis: Estimation of nucleated cell counts relied on the amplification of reference gene primers. Produced via immunoSEQ multiplex PCR; TCRdb's table is partial and in-frame only. That table is the source of V, J and clone size, and D and trimming were worked out from the DNA. The table has around 100,000 clones, roughly 84% seen once. The germline CDR1 and CDR2 sequences are MGHRA and YSYEKL. The CDR3 has 17 residues. The germline V and J ends were trimmed by 0 bases and 4 bases, with 18 bases remaining between them. This clonotype originated in a man aged 25-45 years in a cohort sampled during active COVID-19. Sequenced sample: peripheral blood. This chain joins TRBV4-1 and TRBJ1-1; D call uncertain. CDR3 sequence reads: CASSQDRYTRGGTEAFF. For the CDR3, the DNA is TGCGCCAGCAGCCAAGATCGATACACCCGGGGAGGCACTGAAGCTTTCTTT.